This paragraph reports one T cell receptor beta chain. The sample holds many counts of this clonotype. Its antigen is currently not known. Base qualities are not at hand, and no much larger clone is one base apart. This entry comes from a study of Graves' ophthalmopathy and Graves' hyperthyroidism (dated by TCRdb to 2016 to 2019). About the study as a whole: Peripheral blood was collected at initial diagnosis, before any treatment. Following sample collection, hyperthyroidism patients were given methimazole at a starting dose of 30 mg daily, and ophthalmopathy patients were given high-dose intravenous methylprednisolone. The 90 to 100 discovery patients were randomly divided into training and test sets at a 7:3 ratio. To explore V-J signatures distinguishing ophthalmopathy from hyperthyroidism, a discovery set of 100 patients (fewer than 45 ophthalmopathy, 55 to 60 stable hyperthyroidism) was enrolled. The study used signatures of the TCR beta repertoire to tell Graves' ophthalmopathy apart from Graves' hyperthyroidism and to predict which patients would progress to ophthalmopathy. For independent validation, a separate cohort was made up of some 18 hyperthyroidism patients plus 17 patients who later progressed from hyperthyroidism to ophthalmopathy. In total, approximately 130 blood samples were TCR-sequenced: roughly 45 ophthalmopathy, roughly 80 hyperthyroidism and roughly 17 hyperthyroidism-to-ophthalmopathy patients. T-cell repertoires of thyroid tissue and blood were compared in over five hyperthyroidism patients. Study-wide conclusions, independent of this receptor: In validation, the model predicted ophthalmopathy progression with less than 71% sensitivity and 72.22% specificity; around twelve predicted patients were CT-confirmed with GO in a median of approximately six months. No statistical method was used to predetermine the sample size, and group allocation was not hidden from the investigators. In cross-validation, the 13-signature model distinguished ophthalmopathy from stable hyperthyroidism with approximately 90% sensitivity and 81% to 82% specificity, while in the test set the corresponding values were about 80% and 75%. Most of the expanded thyroid clonotypes with a frequency above 0.001 were also detected in blood, and it was suggested that the thyroid immune response may be reflected by blood repertoires.

For repertoire sequencing, the TCR beta CDR3 regions were amplified from RNA transcripts. The first round of RT-PCR was done with HTBI primers and the Qiagen OneStep RT-PCR kit, and was followed by a second round of multiplex PCR, then size selection and purification. The libraries underwent paired-end sequencing with 100 bp reads on an Illumina HiSeq2000. On the authors' methods: SOAPnuke was used to process the reads, throwing out any read that had adapters, had uncalled bases, had a mean Phred below 15, or lacked an exact constant-primer or identifier match. COPE v1.2.5 was used to merge the high-quality paired reads. Each unique nucleotide sequence was defined as a clonotype, and clonotypes were aligned to IMGT TRB V, D and J references with MiTCR v1.1. The analysis was limited to V-J combinations with a frequency above 0.0001, which together covered around 99% of the repertoires. A TCR clonal expansion and chaos score per V-J combination was defined as the ratio of F50 clonal expansion to chaos observed in the TCRdist matrix. Features were reduced by Welch's t-statistics and random forest to approximately 13 V-J combinations, which fed a naive Bayes classifier. Thyroid-blood repertoire similarity was quantified with the Morisita-Horn index. Clones were called with MiXCR by TCRdb after fastp trimmed the public reads at Q25, and only in-frame beta chains were retained. Rows matching on CDR3 protein sequence are summarized as one entry with the most common DNA and genes. The V and J calls reflect TCRdb's pipeline rather than the authors' work. The sample table holds 600,000 to 650,000 distinct CDR3 sequences, of which around a fifth were seen once. Approximately 6.5% of the sample goes to the ten largest clones.

A patient counted as having stable hyperthyroidism if there was no progression to ophthalmopathy within 18 months of follow-up. Patients with hyperthyroidism were aged 18 to 65 years, had been newly diagnosed, and had a disease duration of less than 2 months. Patients were excluded if they had other autoimmune diseases, uncontrolled infections, pregnancy or lactation. Clinical symptoms, serum thyroxine, TRAb, thyroid ultrasound and orbital computed tomography formed the basis of the diagnosis. Using Ficoll-Paque density gradient centrifugation, PBMCs were isolated from 9.5 to 10 ml of fresh peripheral blood. Total RNA was extracted using Trizol reagent, and RNA quality was checked on an Agilent 2100 Bioanalyzer. Reading the germline V gene gives CDR1 MNHEY and CDR2 SVGAGI. At the junction V is shortened by 2 bases and J by 8 bases; bases outside the gene matches: 3. Taken from cysteine to phenylalanine, the CDR3 has 15 residues. The only DNA kept is the CDR3, 45 bases in frame from the first base.

Rearrangement joined TRBV6-5 to TRBJ1-6; TRBD1 agrees with 10 junctional bases. The sequencing sample was made of peripheral blood. The receptor's source is a woman aged 18-35 years with stable Graves' hyperthyroidism. Some clones in this sample may be carry-over from other donors' samples. Donor details come from another sample of the same person, matched by shared clones. The CDR3 region: CASSYRTGGDSPLHF. The DNA sequence is given as TGTGCCAGCAGTTACCGGACAGGGGGAGATTCACCCCTCCACTTT.